The text below deals with one T cell receptor (beta chain). This entry comes from a study of OX40 agonist ivuxolimab in advanced cancers. Across the study: There were three patients with partial responses, one having hepatocellular carcinoma and two cutaneous melanoma.

Germline V CDR1 and CDR2: SGDLS, YYNGEE. The V end lost 0 bases, the J end lost 0 bases, and 11 bases lay between the germline ends. The CDR3 has 16 residues. The protocol was immunoSEQ multiplex PCR, while the TCRdb copy is restricted to in-frame clones and leaves out a portion. The sample lists tens of thousands of clones, approximately 89% occurring once. Material: CD4+ or CD8+ T cells sorted from blood, obtained in a trial of the OX40 agonist ivuxolimab. This chain links TRBV9 with TRBJ2-3; TRBD2 might be the D (5 bases). The clonotype was recovered from an adult with an advanced solid tumor such as melanoma, head and neck, liver or kidney cancer. CDR3 in amino acids: CASSVGGAPSTDTQYF. The CDR3 nucleotides read TGTGCCAGCAGCGTAGGGGGAGCGCCTAGCACAGATACGCAGTATTTT.